This is a list of T cell receptor beta chains from one sample in a study of blood T cells in healthy people across ages. TCRdb ran MiXCR on the 5' RACE reads and lists one entry per CDR3 protein. This sample has around 990,000 distinct CDR3 sequences, with roughly a quarter found just once. Another study also made use of these data, one on T cells of mothers and their children.

What was sequenced was blood. Receptors were obtained from a girl aged 2-9 years in good health. The CDR3 runs from the conserved cysteine through the conserved F or W. D genes are given only for firm matches. Clone size is not always given. Where it is, it says once, few, many or a class for expanded clones.

len: 12; abundance: few; j_gene: TRBJ2-1; d_gene: -; v_gene: TRBV29-1; CDR3aa: CSVEDFSNEQFF; CDR3nt: TGCAGCGTTGAAGATTTTAGCAATGAGCAGTTCTTC
len: 15; abundance: -; j_gene: TRBJ1-4; d_gene: TRBD1; v_gene: TRBV7-2; CDR3aa: CASSYYGQGKEKLFF; CDR3nt: TGTGCCAGCAGCTACTACGGACAGGGGAAGGAAAAACTGTTTTTT
len: 13; abundance: -; j_gene: TRBJ1-1; d_gene: -; v_gene: TRBV28; CDR3aa: CASSKSGVTGAFF; CDR3nt: TGTGCCAGCAGTAAATCAGGGGTAACTGGAGCTTTCTTT
len: 16; abundance: -; j_gene: TRBJ2-4; d_gene: -; v_gene: TRBV4-3; CDR3aa: CASSQDFRQAGNIQYF; CDR3nt: TGCGCCAGCAGCCAAGATTTCAGGCAGGCGGGGAACATTCAGTACTTC
len: 19; abundance: many; j_gene: TRBJ2-3; d_gene: -; v_gene: TRBV15; CDR3aa: CATSRGVLAGTHSTDTQYF; CDR3nt: TGTGCCACCAGCAGAGGTGTGCTCGCGGGGACTCACTCCACAGATACGCAGTATTTT
len: 12; abundance: -; j_gene: TRBJ1-2; d_gene: -; v_gene: TRBV12-3/TRBV12-4; CDR3aa: CATAGAYYGYTF; CDR3nt: TGTGCCACCGCCGGGGCCTACTATGGCTACACCTTC
len: 16; abundance: -; j_gene: TRBJ1-2; d_gene: -; v_gene: TRBV29-1; CDR3aa: CSVEVFSENANYGYTF; CDR3nt: TGCAGCGTTGAAGTATTCTCGGAAAACGCTAACTATGGCTACACCTTC
len: 16; abundance: -; j_gene: TRBJ2-1; d_gene: -; v_gene: TRBV12-3/TRBV12-4; CDR3aa: CASTTRRVLSYNEQFF; CDR3nt: TGTGCCAGCACCACCAGGCGTGTACTCTCCTACAATGAGCAGTTCTTC
len: 17; abundance: few; j_gene: TRBJ2-1; d_gene: TRBD2; v_gene: TRBV4-1; CDR3aa: CASRPVRLAGINNEQFF; CDR3nt: TGCGCCAGCAGACCAGTACGACTAGCGGGAATAAACAATGAGCAGTTCTTC
len: 13; abundance: -; j_gene: TRBJ2-3; d_gene: -; v_gene: TRBV29-1; CDR3aa: CSVGYDLNQPQYF; CDR3nt: TGCAGCGTTGGGTACGACCTCAATCAGCCCCAGTATTTT
len: 16; abundance: few; j_gene: TRBJ2-3; d_gene: -; v_gene: TRBV4-3; CDR3aa: CASSQVGAGLSDTQYF; CDR3nt: TGCGCCAGCAGCCAAGTTGGGGCGGGTTTGTCAGATACGCAGTATTTT
len: 13; abundance: -; j_gene: TRBJ1-1; d_gene: -; v_gene: TRBV6-6; CDR3aa: CAIQARGNTEAFF; CDR3nt: TGTGCCATCCAGGCACGGGGGAACACTGAAGCTTTCTTT
len: 9; abundance: few; j_gene: TRBJ1-1; d_gene: -; v_gene: TRBV27; CDR3aa: CASSFPNRF; CDR3nt: TGTGCCAGCAGTTTCCCAAATAGGTTT
len: 14; abundance: once; j_gene: TRBJ2-1; d_gene: TRBD1; v_gene: TRBV12-3/TRBV12-4; CDR3aa: CASNDRDRENEQFF; CDR3nt: TGTGCCAGCAACGACCGGGACAGGGAAAATGAGCAGTTCTTC